There are a few counts of the clone carrying this T cell receptor beta chain. Its antigen remains unidentified. TCRdb used MiXCR to reprocess the 5' RACE reads, holding one entry per CDR3 protein. Altogether about 440,000 distinct CDR3 sequences are present, over 15% being singletons, with the ten largest covering just over 1%. The data stem from a study of CD8 T cells in ankylosing spondylitis. Findings and limits, study-wide: In peripheral blood, disease-linked CD8+ clones occurred at relatively low frequencies. The study identified a TCR beta motif of seven or eight highly homologous variants that appeared characteristic of ankylosing spondylitis blood. Disease-linked clones reportedly concentrated significantly in matched ankylosing spondylitis synovial fluid. Past studies reported some motif variants in reactive arthritis synovial fluid and blood.

V shed 1 base and J shed 3 bases, with 10 bases lying between them. The CDR3 is 15 residues long. Germline CDR1 is SGHTA and CDR2 is FQGTGA. V gene TRBV7-3 combines with J gene TRBJ2-1, with no clear D. This clonotype was sampled from a male donor with ankylosing spondylitis. The sample was blood, either unsorted or a sorted T cell fraction (not recorded which). In nucleotides, the CDR3 is TGTGCCAGCAGCTTAATTCGTGGAAGCTACAATGAGCAGTTCTTC. As protein: CASSLIRGSYNEQFF.